This is a list of T cell receptor beta chains from one sample in a study of blood T cell repertoires in COVID-19. Assay used: immunoSEQ multiplex PCR; TCRdb lists only in-frame clones, some missing. The table lists about 270,000 clones, less than 90% of them singletons. Sequencing used peripheral blood. Source of these receptors: a human donor in a cohort sampled during active COVID-19. Both conserved end residues are part of each CDR3. D genes are given only for firm matches. A clone size is listed for some rows: how often the clone was seen (once, few, many), or a class if it is expanded.

J,D,length,V,size,DNA,CDR3
TRBJ2-7,-,14,TRBV28,once,TGTGCCAGCAGTTTAGATTGGCAGGGCGGCCTCCAGTACTTC,CASSLDWQGGLQYF
TRBJ2-2,-,13,TRBV28,-,TGTGCCAGCGGCCCCCCGAACACCGGGGAGCTGTTTTTT,CASGPPNTGELFF
TRBJ1-2,-,11,TRBV20-1,few,TGCAGTGCTAGTGGGCCTTATGGCTACACCTTC,CSASGPYGYTF
TRBJ2-5,-,12,TRBV5-1,-,TGCGCCAGCAGCTTGTCGCAAGAGACCCAGTACTTC,CASSLSQETQYF
TRBJ2-1,-,13,TRBV10-3,-,TGTGCCATCATGTCGGGAGCTAGCAATGAGCAGTTCTTC,CAIMSGASNEQFF
TRBJ2-3,TRBD1,15,TRBV19,once,TGTGCCAGTAGTACTCGACAGGGAAGGACAGATACGCAGTATTTT,CASSTRQGRTDTQYF
TRBJ2-1,-,12,TRBV6-5,once,TGTGCCAGCACCAGGGAGGAGGGTCGGCAGTTCTTC,CASTREEGRQFF
TRBJ1-5,-,18,TRBV15,-,TGTGCCACCAAGCAAGGGTACGAGGCGGACACCACATCTCAGCCCCAGCATTTT,CATKQGYEADTTSQPQHF
TRBJ2-1,TRBD2,15,TRBV30,-,TGTGCCTGGGCTGGCGGACTAGCGGTGGGAGGGGAGCAGTTCTTC,CAWAGGLAVGGEQFF
TRBJ2-7,TRBD2,16,TRBV9,-,TGTGCCAGCAGCGGGGGACTAGCGGGAGGATCCTACGAGCAGTACTTC,CASSGGLAGGSYEQYF
TRBJ2-2,TRBD1,15,TRBV5-4,-,TGTGCCAGCAGCCCCCGGGACAGGGGCCACGGGGAGCTGTTTTTT,CASSPRDRGHGELFF
TRBJ2-1,TRBD2,16,TRBV7-2,-,TGTGCCAGCACCCTTGGGCTAGCGGGAAGGGTTGATGAGCAGTTCTTC,CASTLGLAGRVDEQFF
TRBJ2-7,TRBD2,15,TRBV2,-,TGTGCCAGCGGCCGAGGGGTAGCGGGGGCCTACGAGCAGTACTTC,CASGRGVAGAYEQYF
TRBJ2-5,TRBD1,13,TRBV10-3,-,TGTGCCATCAGGGATGGACAGGGAGAGACCCAGTACTTC,CAIRDGQGETQYF
TRBJ2-5,-,15,TRBV9,-,TGTGCCAGCAGCGGCGGGACGGTCCGTGGAGAGACCCAGTACTTC,CASSGGTVRGETQYF
TRBJ2-7,TRBD1,15,TRBV28,-,TGTGCCAGCAGTCGACCGGGACAGGGTCGCTACGAGCAGTACTTC,CASSRPGQGRYEQYF
TRBJ2-7,-,14,TRBV28,-,TGTGCCAGCAGCCCGGTTGGCGGGAAGTACGAGCAGTACTTC,CASSPVGGKYEQYF
TRBJ2-2,TRBD2,15,TRBV27,-,TGTGCCAGCAGGCTAGCGGGAGCGGGCACCGGGGAGCTGTTTTTT,CASRLAGAGTGELFF
TRBJ1-1,-,12,TRBV11-3,-,TGTGCCAGCAGCTTAGGGGGGCAAAAAGCTTTCTTT,CASSLGGQKAFF
TRBJ1-6,TRBD1,17,TRBV7-9,-,TGTGCCAGCAGCTTAGTGGGCGTCCGGGACAGCGATTCACCCCTCCACTTT,CASSLVGVRDSDSPLHF
TRBJ2-7,TRBD1,15,TRBV5-4,once,TGTGCCAGCAGCTTGAAGTCAGGGGGCTGGTACGAGCAGTACTTC,CASSLKSGGWYEQYF
TRBJ1-2,TRBD1,13,TRBV6-5,-,TGTGCCAGCATGGTACAGGGGAACTATGGCTACACCTTC,CASMVQGNYGYTF
TRBJ1-1,-,14,TRBV6-6,-,TGTGCCAGCAGTTACCCCAGTTCAAACACTGAAGCTTTCTTT,CASSYPSSNTEAFF
TRBJ1-1,-,16,TRBV27,-,TGTGCCAGCCGTCGGGGGGGAGGAAGAGCGAACACTGAAGCTTTCTTT,CASRRGGGRANTEAFF
TRBJ1-2,-,13,TRBV19,-,TGTGCCAGTAGGGCGGACAGTCCTTTCGGCTACACCTTC,CASRADSPFGYTF
TRBJ2-4,-,14,TRBV2,-,TGTGCCAGCAGTGCGGGTTCCCTTGGGAACATTCAGTACTTC,CASSAGSLGNIQYF
TRBJ1-2,-,14,TRBV7-2,once,TGTGCCAGCCGCGAACAGGCGATCGTGGGAGGCTACACCTTC,CASREQAIVGGYTF
TRBJ1-5,TRBD1,16,TRBV5-1,-,TGCGCCAGCAGCTTGGGACAGGGGCCTAGCAATCAGCCCCAGCATTTT,CASSLGQGPSNQPQHF
TRBJ1-6,-,15,TRBV7-9,-,TGTGCCAGCAGCCCCGGGGGTCTCGTCAATTCACCCCTCCACTTT,CASSPGGLVNSPLHF
TRBJ2-1,TRBD1,15,TRBV6-1,-,TGTGCCAGCAGTGTAGCCGGGACAGGGCGCGATGAGCAGTTCTTC,CASSVAGTGRDEQFF
TRBJ2-7,-,14,TRBV29-1,-,TGCAGCGTTCTCCGACACCCCGGGGCCTACGAGCAGTACTTC,CSVLRHPGAYEQYF